A single sample gave rise to the 3 T cell receptor beta chains below, sequenced in a study of blood T cell repertoires in COVID-19. Here immunoSEQ multiplex PCR was the method, and the copy in TCRdb shows in-frame clones only, minus some. The sample consists of roughly 180,000 clones, around 88% of them appearing once. The specimen was peripheral blood. Every receptor here comes from a woman aged 25 to 39 with acute or convalescent COVID-19.

CDR3 loop: CASSRDSGEYEQYF. CDR3 DNA sequence: TGCGCCAGCAGTCGAGATAGCGGAGAATACGAGCAGTACTTC. V gene TRBV5-1 combines with J gene TRBJ2-7; possibly TRBD2 for D (6 bases). Trimming took off 5 bases at V and 4 bases at J, with 16 bases between the two ends. The germline gives CDR1 SGHRS, CDR2 YFSETQ. The CDR3 runs 14 residues.

The chain couples TRBV6-5 to TRBJ2-6; 7 bases map to TRBD1. Germline V gives CDR1 MNHEY, CDR2 SVGAGI. V gave up 2 bases and J gave up 4 bases; unmatched junction bases: 5. This CDR3 region has 16 residues. As DNA, the CDR3 is TGTGCCAGCAGTTACAGGGGGCGCGGCGGGGCCAACGTCCTGACTTTC. The encoded protein is CASSYRGRGGANVLTF.

The rearrangement links TRBV27 to TRBJ1-3; 9 nucleotides match TRBD1. Trimming cost V 8 bases and J 5 bases; bases outside gene matches: 4. Germline CDR1 MNHEY, CDR2 SMNVEV (reference sequence). This CDR3 is built from 13 residues. The CDR3 DNA is TGTGCCAGCTCCGGGACAGGGAGAAACACCATATATTTT. Translation: CASSGTGRNTIYF.